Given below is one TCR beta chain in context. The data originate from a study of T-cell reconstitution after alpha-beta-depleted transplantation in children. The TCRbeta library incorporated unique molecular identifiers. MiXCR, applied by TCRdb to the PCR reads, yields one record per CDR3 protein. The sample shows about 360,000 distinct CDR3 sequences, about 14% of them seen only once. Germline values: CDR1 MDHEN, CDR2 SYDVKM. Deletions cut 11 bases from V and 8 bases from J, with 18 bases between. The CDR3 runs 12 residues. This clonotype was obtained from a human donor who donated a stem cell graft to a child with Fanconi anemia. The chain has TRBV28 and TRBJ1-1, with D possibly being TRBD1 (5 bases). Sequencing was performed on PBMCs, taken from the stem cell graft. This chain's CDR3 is CAGGGVLSEAFF. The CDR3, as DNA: TGTGCCGGCGGGGGGGTTTTAAGCGAAGCTTTCTTT.